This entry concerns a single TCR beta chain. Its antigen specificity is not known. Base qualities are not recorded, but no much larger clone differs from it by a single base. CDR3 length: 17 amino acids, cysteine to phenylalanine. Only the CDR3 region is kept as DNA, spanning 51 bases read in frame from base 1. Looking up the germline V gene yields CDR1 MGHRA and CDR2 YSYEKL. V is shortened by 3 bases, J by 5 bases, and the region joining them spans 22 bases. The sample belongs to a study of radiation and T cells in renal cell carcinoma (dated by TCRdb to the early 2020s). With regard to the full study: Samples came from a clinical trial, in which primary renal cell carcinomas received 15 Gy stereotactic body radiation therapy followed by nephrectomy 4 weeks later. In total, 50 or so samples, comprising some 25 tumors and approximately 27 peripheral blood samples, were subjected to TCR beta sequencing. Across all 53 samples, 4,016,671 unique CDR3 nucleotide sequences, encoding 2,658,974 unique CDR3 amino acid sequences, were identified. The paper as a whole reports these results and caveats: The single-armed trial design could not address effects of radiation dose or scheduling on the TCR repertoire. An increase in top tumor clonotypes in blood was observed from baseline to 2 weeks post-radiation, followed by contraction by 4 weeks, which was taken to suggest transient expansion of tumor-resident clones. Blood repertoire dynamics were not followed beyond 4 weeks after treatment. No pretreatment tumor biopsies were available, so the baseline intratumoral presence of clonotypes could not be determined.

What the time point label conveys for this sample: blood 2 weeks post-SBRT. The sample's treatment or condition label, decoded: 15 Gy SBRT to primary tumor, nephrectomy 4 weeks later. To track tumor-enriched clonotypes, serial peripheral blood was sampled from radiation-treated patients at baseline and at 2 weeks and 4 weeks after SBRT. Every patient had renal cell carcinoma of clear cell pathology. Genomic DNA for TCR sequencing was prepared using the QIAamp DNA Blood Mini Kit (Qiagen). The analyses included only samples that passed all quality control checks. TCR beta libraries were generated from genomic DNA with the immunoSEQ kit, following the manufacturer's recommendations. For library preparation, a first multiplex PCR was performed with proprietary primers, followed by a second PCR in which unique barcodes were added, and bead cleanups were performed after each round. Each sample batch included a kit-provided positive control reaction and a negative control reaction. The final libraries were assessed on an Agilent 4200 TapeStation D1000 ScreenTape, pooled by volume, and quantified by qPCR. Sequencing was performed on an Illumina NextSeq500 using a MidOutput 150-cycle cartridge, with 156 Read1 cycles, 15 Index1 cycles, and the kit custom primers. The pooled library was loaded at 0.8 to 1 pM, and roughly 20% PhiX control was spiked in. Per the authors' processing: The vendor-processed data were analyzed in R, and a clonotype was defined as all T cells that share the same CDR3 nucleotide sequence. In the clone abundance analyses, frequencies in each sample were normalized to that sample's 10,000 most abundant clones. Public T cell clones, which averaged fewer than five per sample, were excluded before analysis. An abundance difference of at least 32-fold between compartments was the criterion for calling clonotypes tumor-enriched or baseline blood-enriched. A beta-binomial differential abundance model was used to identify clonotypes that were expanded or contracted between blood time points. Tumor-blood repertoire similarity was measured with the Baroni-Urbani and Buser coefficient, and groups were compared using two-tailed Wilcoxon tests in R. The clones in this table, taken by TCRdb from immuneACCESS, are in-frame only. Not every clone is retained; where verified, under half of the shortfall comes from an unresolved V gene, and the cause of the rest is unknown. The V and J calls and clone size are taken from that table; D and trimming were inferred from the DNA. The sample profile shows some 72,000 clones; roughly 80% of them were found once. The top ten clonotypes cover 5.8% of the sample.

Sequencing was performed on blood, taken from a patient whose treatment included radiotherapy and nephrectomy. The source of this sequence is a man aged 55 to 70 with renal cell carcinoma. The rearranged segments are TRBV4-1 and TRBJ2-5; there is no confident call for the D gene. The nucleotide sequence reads TGCGCCAGCAGCCAGACGCCTGATGCGGATTTGGCTGAGACCCAGTACTTC. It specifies CASSQTPDADLAETQYF.